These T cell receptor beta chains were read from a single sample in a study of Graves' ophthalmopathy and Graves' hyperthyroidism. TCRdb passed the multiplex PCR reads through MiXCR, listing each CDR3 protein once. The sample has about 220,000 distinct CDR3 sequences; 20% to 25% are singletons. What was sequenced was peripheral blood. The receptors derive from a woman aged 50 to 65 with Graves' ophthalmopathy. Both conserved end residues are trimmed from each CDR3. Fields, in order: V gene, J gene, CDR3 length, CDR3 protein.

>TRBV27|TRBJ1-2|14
ASSFRRQGALYGYT
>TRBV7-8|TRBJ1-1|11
ASTLLRGAEAF
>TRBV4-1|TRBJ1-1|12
ASSQEVRGTEAF
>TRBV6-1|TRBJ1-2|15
ASSGTSPTSENYGYT
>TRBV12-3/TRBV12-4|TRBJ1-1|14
ASSTEGIAGNTEAF
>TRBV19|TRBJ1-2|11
ASAVRAGYGYI
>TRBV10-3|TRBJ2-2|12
AISGDSLTGELF
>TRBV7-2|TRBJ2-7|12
ASSNWDLAYEQY
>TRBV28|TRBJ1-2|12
ASSHDDGGYGYT
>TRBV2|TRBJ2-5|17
ASSPTSGVTTELEETQY
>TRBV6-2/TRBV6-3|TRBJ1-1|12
ASRDRAEYTEAF
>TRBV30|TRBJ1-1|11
AWSEGGNTEAF
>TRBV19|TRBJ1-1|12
ASSISWSGTEAF
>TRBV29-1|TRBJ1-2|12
SVDKWGRVYGYT
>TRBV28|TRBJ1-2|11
ASSSEGFRGYT
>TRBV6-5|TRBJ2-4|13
ASRASGTGGNIQY
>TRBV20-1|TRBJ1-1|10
NRNGLSGEAF
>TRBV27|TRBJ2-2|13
ASSFSGTLGGELF
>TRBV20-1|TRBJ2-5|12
SATSGRAGETQY
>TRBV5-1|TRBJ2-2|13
ASSSPSVPTGELF
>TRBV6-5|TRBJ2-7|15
ASSYSGGTATPSEQY
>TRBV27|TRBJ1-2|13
ASSSGRGQNYGYT
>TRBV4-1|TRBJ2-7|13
ASSQEGTSPVEQY
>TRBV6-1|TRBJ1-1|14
ASSESWARENTEAF
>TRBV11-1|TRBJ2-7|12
ASSLIHDRGEQY
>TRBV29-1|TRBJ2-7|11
STGRDRVAEQY
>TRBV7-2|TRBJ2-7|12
ASTVFFGGIEQY
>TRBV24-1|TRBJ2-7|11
ATSDSIKYEQY
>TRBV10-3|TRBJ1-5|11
AIRTDRTQPQH
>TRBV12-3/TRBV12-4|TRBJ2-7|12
ASHTRRAPYEQY
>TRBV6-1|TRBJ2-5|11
ASTTWSGETQY
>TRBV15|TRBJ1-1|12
ATSGGNLGTEAF
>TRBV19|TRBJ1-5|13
ASRRTTGGGQPQH
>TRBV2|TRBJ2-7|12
ASSVDRSSYEQY
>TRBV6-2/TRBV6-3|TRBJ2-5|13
ASRQRQDPAETQY
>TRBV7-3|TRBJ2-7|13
ASSLNIGPSYEQY
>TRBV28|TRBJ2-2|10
ASTVGGGELF
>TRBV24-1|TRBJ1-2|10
ATSETDYGYT
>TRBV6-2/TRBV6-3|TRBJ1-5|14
ASSYHDRAGNQPQH
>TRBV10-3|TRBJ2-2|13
AISTQRVGSGELF
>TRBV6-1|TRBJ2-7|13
ASSEAAQGVYEQY
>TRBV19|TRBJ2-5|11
ASIATGQETQY
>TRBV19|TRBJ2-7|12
ASTRALGSYEQY
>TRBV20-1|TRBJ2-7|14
SAQLGLAGVEYEQY
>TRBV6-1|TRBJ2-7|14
ASSGRNRELTYEQY
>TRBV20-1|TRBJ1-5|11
SVRGDSNQPQH